This T cell receptor beta chain was documented in a study of blood T cell repertoires in COVID-19 (dated by TCRdb to the early 2020s). In the study overall: Samples from collaborators originated in the United States, Italy and Spain and spanned both the acute and convalescent phases of COVID-19. The prospective study material was composed of cDNA or gDNA derived from T cells, B-cell-depleted T cells, or PBMCs. Subjects who had been exposed to COVID-19, were actively infected with it, or had recovered from it provided the deeply sampled blood TCRbeta repertoires that made up the dataset. The repertoires were released in a freely available public database meant as a resource for research on the immune response to SARS-CoV-2. Samples were obtained from the ongoing ImmuneRACE study (first 160 participants) and from about 1,300 subjects provided by 6 global collaborators. Sample metadata almost always included a de-identified subject ID, COVID-19 status, age in years and sex. HLA class I and class II types, where available, came from metadata supplied by the sample provider rather than from assay-based typing.

Participants in the prospective study were aged roughly 18 to 89 years, lived in about two dozen United States geographic areas, and enrolled through a virtual design. In the prospective study, cohorts were assigned on the basis of participant-reported clinical history obtained from a screening survey and a study questionnaire. Exposed participants had been in contact with someone with a PCR-confirmed or clinician-diagnosed COVID-19 case within 2 weeks of study entry. In the prospective study, mobile phlebotomists collected whole blood, serum and a nasopharyngeal or oropharyngeal swab from each participant. Additional blood draws and questionnaires over an approximately 2-month period could optionally be provided by prospective study participants. Blood samples from the prospective study were shipped frozen or at room temperature prior to DNA extraction. The immunoSEQ Assay, a bias-controlled multiplex PCR, was used to amplify TCRbeta CDR3 regions from genomic DNA. In the paper's pipeline: The number of nucleated cells in each sample was estimated from the amplification of reference gene primers within the assay. To quantify the absolute abundance of each unique TCRbeta CDR3 rearrangement, sequence reads were collapsed and filtered. For each sample, productive Simpson clonality was calculated as the square root of Simpson's diversity index across productive rearrangements. TCRdb took this table from immuneACCESS and kept in-frame rearrangements with V and J called. Such tables lack part of the clones; where checked against another copy, unresolved V genes explain under half of the gap, and the rest is unexplained. The V and J calls and clone size come from that table; D and trimming were worked out from the DNA. The sample table shows fewer than 250,000 clones, and 83% are seen once. In total, the top ten clones hold 3% to 4.5% of the sample.

On this clone itself: What this receptor recognizes is not known. The sample holds no much larger clone one base away, and base qualities are not on file. Other DNA sequences in the sample encode the same CDR3.

Findings and caveats that apply to the study as a whole: How much clinical and demographic metadata was included differed by source and by participant, and the metadata was provided uncurated.

This sequence originates from a woman aged 40 to 50 who had been exposed to COVID-19. The sample was PBMCs or T cells enriched from blood (not recorded which).

The bases read TGTGCCACCAGCAGAGACAGGAACACTGAAGCTTTCTTT. It specifies CATSRDRNTEAFF. The chain links TRBV15 with TRBJ1-1, with the D gene not clear enough to name. Trimming at the junction amounts to 0 bases on V and 1 base on J, and the germline ends lie 3 bases apart. CDR1 LNHNV and CDR2 YYDKDF are derived from the germline V gene (reference sequence). The CDR3, cysteine through phenylalanine, is 13 amino acids long. The retained sequence is limited to the CDR3, 39 bases, with the frame set at the first base.